This TCR beta chain was sequenced for a study of blood T cell repertoires in COVID-19. About the research overall: T cells, B-cell-depleted T cells, or PBMCs provided the cDNA or gDNA that served as material.

Germline CDR1 reads KGHSH; CDR2 reads LQKENI. V lost 6 bases to trimming and J lost 5 bases; unmatched junction nucleotides: 9. The CDR3 consists of 16 residues. TCRdb's copy holds only in-frame clones and misses some; the assay was immunoSEQ multiplex PCR. Among fewer than 90,000 clones, approximately 85% were seen once, and the ten largest hold less than 45%. Material for sequencing was peripheral blood. This TCR was sampled from a man between 65 and 79 years old with acute or convalescent COVID-19. This chain links TRBV18 with TRBJ2-3; TRBD2 aligns across 12 bases. CDR3 nucleotide sequence: TGTGCCAGCTCGCCCCTAGCGGGGGGGCGCGGAGATACGCAGTATTTT. Its protein is CASSPLAGGRGDTQYF.